Listed here is a single T cell receptor (beta chain). CDR3 length: 15 amino acids. Germline V gene sequence: CDR1 MNHNS, CDR2 SASEGT. V trimming: 2 bases; J trimming: 7 bases; junction bases outside the gene matches: 6. Assay: immunoSEQ multiplex PCR; the TCRdb copy retains only in-frame clones and omits some. The sample includes 120,000 to 150,000 clones, about 89% of them seen just once. The sample comes from a study of cytomegalovirus exposure and HLA in healthy donors. The genes are TRBV6-1 and TRBJ1-2, with 11 bases identical to TRBD1. This TCR derives from a woman between 18 and 29 years old in good health and CMV-seropositive. Material for sequencing was PBMCs. DNA of the CDR3: TGTGCCAGCAGTGAAAGGGACAGGGGGAGGAGTGGCTACACCTTC. This sequence encodes CASSERDRGRSGYTF.